These 2 T cell receptor beta chains originate from one sample sequenced in a study of T cell repertoires in cytomegalovirus infection (dated by TCRdb to about 2019). The antigens of these receptors remain unknown. The sample's treatment or condition label, decoded: in vitro stimulation with specific CMV peptide epitopes to enrich CMV-specific T cells. Data came from an Illumina HiSeq 1500. The raw public data were reprocessed by TCRdb itself: fastp quality trimming at Q25, MiXCR clonotype calling, in-frame beta chains only. Rows merge per CDR3 protein into single entries with the most common DNA and genes. Within this sample are about 570,000 distinct CDR3 sequences, with 40% of them counted one time only. The ten biggest clones cover 48% of the sample. Sequencing was performed on cultured PBMCs, taken from culture after CMV antigen stimulation. The source is a human donor in good health (CMV status not recorded). Some clones in this sample may be carry-over from other donors' samples.

The table lists this clonotype with a few counts. The chain recombines TRBV23-1 with TRBJ1-4, with D unclear. TRBV23-1 is reported as an ORF; its role is uncertain. Trimming took 0 bases from V and 0 from J, leaving 11 bases between them. The CDR3 totals 17 residues. CDR3 DNA sequence: TGCGCCAGCAGTCAATCGGAGCGGGGATCAACTAATGAAAAACTGTTTTTT. Its protein product is CASSQSERGSTNEKLFF.

The sample holds a few counts of this clonotype. The chain is built from TRBV12-3 or TRBV12-4 and TRBJ2-1, with D hard to call. This CDR3 region has 14 residues. The V gene lost 3 bases and the J gene lost 4 bases, with 10 bases spanning the gap. The CDR3: CASSFGNSYNEQFF. The CDR3 DNA is TGTGCCAGCAGTTTCGGAAACAGTTACAATGAGCAGTTCTTC.